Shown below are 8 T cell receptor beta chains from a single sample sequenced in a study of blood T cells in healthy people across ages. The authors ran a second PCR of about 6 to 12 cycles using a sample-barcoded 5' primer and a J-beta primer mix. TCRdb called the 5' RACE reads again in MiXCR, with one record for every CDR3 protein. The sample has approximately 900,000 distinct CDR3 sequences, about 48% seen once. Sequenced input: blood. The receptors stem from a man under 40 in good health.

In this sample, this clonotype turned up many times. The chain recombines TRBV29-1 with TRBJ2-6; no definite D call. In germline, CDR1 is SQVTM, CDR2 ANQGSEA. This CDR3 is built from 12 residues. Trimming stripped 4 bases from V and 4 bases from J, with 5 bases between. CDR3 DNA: TGCAGCGTTGGGGCCGGGGCCAACGTCCTGACTTTC. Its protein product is CSVGAGANVLTF.

DNA of the CDR3: TGTGCCAGCAGCAGATCGCTAAAACAGGGACCTAGCACAGATACGCAGTATTTT. Translating it yields CASSRSLKQGPSTDTQYF. The V and J genes are TRBV21-1 and TRBJ2-3; TRBD1, the D gene given by the table, was not confirmed from the DNA. TRBV21-1 counts as a pseudogene. The CDR3 is 18 residues long.

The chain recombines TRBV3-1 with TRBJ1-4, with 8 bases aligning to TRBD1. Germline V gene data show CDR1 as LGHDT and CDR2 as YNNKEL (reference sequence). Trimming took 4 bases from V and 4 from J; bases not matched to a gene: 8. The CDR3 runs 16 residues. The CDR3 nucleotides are TGTGCCAGCAGCCCATTTCGGACAGGGTTTAATGAAAAACTGTTTTTT. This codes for CASSPFRTGFNEKLFF.

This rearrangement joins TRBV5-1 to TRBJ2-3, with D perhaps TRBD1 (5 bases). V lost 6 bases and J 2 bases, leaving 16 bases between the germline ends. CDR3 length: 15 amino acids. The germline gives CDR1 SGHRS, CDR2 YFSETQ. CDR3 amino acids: CASIPDSHYTDTQYF. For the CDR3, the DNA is TGCGCCAGCATCCCCGACAGCCACTACACAGATACGCAGTATTTT.

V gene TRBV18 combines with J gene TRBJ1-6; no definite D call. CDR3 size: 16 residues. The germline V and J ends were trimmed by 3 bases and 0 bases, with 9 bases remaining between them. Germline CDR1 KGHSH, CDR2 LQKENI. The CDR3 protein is CASSPYDNSYNSPLHF. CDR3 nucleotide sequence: TGTGCCAGCTCACCCTACGACAACTCCTATAATTCACCCCTCCACTTT.

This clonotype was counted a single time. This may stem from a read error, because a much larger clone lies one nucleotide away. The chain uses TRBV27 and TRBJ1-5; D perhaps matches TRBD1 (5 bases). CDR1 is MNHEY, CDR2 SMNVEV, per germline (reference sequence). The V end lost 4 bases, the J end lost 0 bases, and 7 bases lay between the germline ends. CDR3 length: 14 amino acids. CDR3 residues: CASSSRVSNQPQHF. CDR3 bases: TGTGCCAGCAGTTCCAGGGTTAGCAATCAGCCCCAGCATTTT.

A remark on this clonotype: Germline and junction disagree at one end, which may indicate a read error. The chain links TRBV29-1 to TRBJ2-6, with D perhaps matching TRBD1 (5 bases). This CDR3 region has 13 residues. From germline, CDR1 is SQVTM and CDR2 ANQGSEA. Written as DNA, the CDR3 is TGCAGCGCTGTGGACCAAGGGGCCAACGTCCGGACTTTC. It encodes CSAVDQGANVRTF.

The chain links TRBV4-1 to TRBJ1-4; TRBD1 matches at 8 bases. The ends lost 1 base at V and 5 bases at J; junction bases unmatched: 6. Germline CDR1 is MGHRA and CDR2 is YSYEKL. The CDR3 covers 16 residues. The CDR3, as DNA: TGCGCCAGCAGCCAAGTTAACAGGGGGGGAAATGAAAAACTGTTTTTT. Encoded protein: CASSQVNRGGNEKLFF.